The present T cell receptor (beta chain) was sequenced within a study of cytomegalovirus exposure and HLA in healthy donors. As concerns this clone: Its antigen is unknown.

PCR used 60 Vbeta primers and 13 Jbeta primers. Profiled with immunoSEQ multiplex PCR; TCRdb holds only in-frame clones, not every one. The profile shows around 140,000 clones, 80% to 85% of them singletons. Broader study findings: Later analysis identified a missense DCLRE1C variant that was linked to TCR beta V- and J-gene trimming. It was assumed in the presence/absence analyses that sequencing depth was roughly uniform across donors.

Germline values: CDR1 MNHNS, CDR2 SASEGT. The CDR3 has 11 amino acids. Trimming stripped 5 bases from V and 4 bases from J, with 5 bases between. The TCR sequence derives from a woman between 50 and 59 years old in good health and CMV-seropositive. This sequence joins TRBV6-1 and TRBJ1-1, with D hard to call. Material: PBMCs. The CDR3 DNA reads as TGTGCCAGCAGTTGGAGCACTGAAGCTTTCTTT. This translates into CASSWSTEAFF.